The T cell receptor (beta chain) under discussion was sequenced for a study of patients and donors after allogeneic stem cell transplantation. Trimming cost V 6 bases and J 6 bases; bases outside gene matches: 11. This CDR3 is built from 15 residues. Each CDR3 protein is one row after TCRdb ran MiXCR on the RT-PCR reads. This table holds about 160,000 distinct CDR3 sequences, about 40% found once. Material for sequencing was blood, either unsorted or a sorted T cell fraction (not recorded which). The chain recombines TRBV12-3 or TRBV12-4 with TRBJ2-1; 7 positions agree with TRBD2. This TCR came from a human donor who was either an allogeneic HSCT recipient or a stem cell or donor lymphocyte infusion donor (not recorded which). It is not recorded whose cells these are; they may come from a transplant donor. CDR3 DNA sequence: TGTGCCAGCAGCCCGCTTAGACTAGCATCCAATGAGCAGTTCTTC. It translates to CASSPLRLASNEQFF.